These 16 T cell receptor beta chains were all obtained from the same sample, sequenced in a study of T cells after yellow fever vaccination (dated by TCRdb to the late 2010s). What the treatment or condition label conveys for this sample: live attenuated yellow fever vaccine strain. Libraries were built with 5' RACE. Data came from an Illumina HiSeq 2500. Through fastp at Q25 and MiXCR, TCRdb rebuilt clones from the public reads, retaining in-frame beta chains. Records with the same CDR3 protein are collapsed into one entry carrying the most frequent genes and DNA. Recorded for this sample are some 250,000 distinct CDR3 sequences; around 7% of them occurred a single time. Of the sample, over 0.65% falls within the top ten clones. The specimen was CD4+ T cells sorted from PBMCs, collected 15 days after the yellow fever booster vaccination. The receptors were sampled from a man younger than 45 who received the YFV17D yellow fever vaccine.

V is TRBV10-3 and J is TRBJ1-6; D is perhaps TRBD1 (5 bases). CDR1 is ENHRY and CDR2 is SYGVKD in the germline V gene. The V end lost 5 bases, the J end lost 6 bases, and 17 bases lay between the germline ends. This CDR3 is built from 16 residues. CDR3 amino acids: CAISSTGRGPNSPLHF. In DNA form, the CDR3 reads TGTGCCATCAGTTCCACAGGACGCGGGCCTAATTCACCCCTCCACTTT.

The sample holds a few counts of this clonotype. This rearrangement joins TRBV12-3 or TRBV12-4 to TRBJ1-3; D ambiguous. The ends were cut back, 2 bases at V and 0 bases at J, with 5 bases in the middle. The CDR3 contains 14 residues. The CDR3 region is CASSLSFSGNTIYF. The CDR3 DNA follows: TGTGCCAGCAGTTTATCATTCTCTGGAAACACCATATATTTT.

This chain connects TRBV20-1 to TRBJ2-5, with TRBD2 identical over 10 bases. The CDR3 length is 13 residues. The V gene end was trimmed by 4 bases and the J gene end by 2 bases; junction bases not matched to a gene: 1. The germline V gene has CDR1 DFQATT and CDR2 SNEGSKA (reference sequence). CDR3 DNA: TGCAGTGCTAAAGCGGGAGGGCAAGAGACCCAGTACTTC. It codes for CSAKAGGQETQYF.

This clonotype was detected only a few times. The chain links TRBV7-2 to TRBJ2-7, with 12 bases matching TRBD2. The V segment lost 0 bases and the J segment 7 bases; nucleotides outside the gene matches: 7. The germline gives CDR1 SGHTA, CDR2 FQGNSA. The CDR3 sequence is 16 residues long. The CDR3 is CASSLAQPSGRDEQYF. Written as DNA, the CDR3 is TGTGCCAGCAGCTTAGCGCAGCCTAGCGGGAGGGATGAGCAGTACTTC. Looking up the rest from reference TRBV7-2 and TRBJ2-7 gives the full variable domain: GAGVSQSPSNKVTEKGKDVELRCDPISGHTALYWYRQSLGQGLEFLIYFQGNSAPDKSGLPSDRFSAERTGGSVSTLTIQRTQQEDSAVYLCASSLAQPSGRDEQYFGPGTRLTVT.

This clonotype was counted between two and nine times. This chain's CDR3 is CSARIAGTGELFF. The CDR3 DNA reads TGCAGTGCTAGAATAGCAGGCACCGGGGAGCTGTTTTTT. The chain carries TRBV20-1 and TRBJ2-2; D remains ambiguous. Between the trimmed V and J ends, which lost 2 bases and 4 bases, there was a span of 8 bases. CDR1 is DFQATT, CDR2 SNEGSKA, per germline (reference sequence). The CDR3 has 13 amino acids.

This clonotype was counted ten times or more. The chain combines TRBV12-3 or TRBV12-4 with TRBJ2-2; D remains ambiguous. This CDR3 comprises 14 residues. V was shortened by 3 bases and J by 2 bases, with 7 bases between the two germline ends. The DNA of the CDR3 is TGTGCCAGCAGTTTCTGGACCAACACCGGGGAGCTGTTTTTT. This translates into CASSFWTNTGELFF.

There are many counts of this clonotype. The genes are TRBV18 and TRBJ1-2, with D possibly matching TRBD1 (5 bases). V was clipped by 2 bases and J by 5 bases, with 9 bases between them. Germline lookup yields CDR1 KGHSH and CDR2 LQKENI. CDR3 length equals 13 residues. DNA for the CDR3: TGTGCCAGCTCACCAGGGGGAGATTATGGCTACACCTTC. As protein: CASSPGGDYGYTF.

This chain joins TRBV6-2 or TRBV6-3 and TRBJ2-7; D is perhaps TRBD1 or TRBD2 (5 bases each). V was shortened by 2 bases and J by 2 bases, with 16 bases between the two germline ends. Germline V gene lookup returns CDR1 MNHEY and CDR2 SVGEGT. The CDR3 covers 16 residues. The CDR3 nucleotides are TGTGCCAGCAGTTACCCACCCTCGGGACGGACCTACGAGCAGTACTTC. This encodes CASSYPPSGRTYEQYF.

This clonotype was seen many times. V usage is TRBV20-1 and J usage is TRBJ2-4; 8 nucleotides align to TRBD2. CDR3 length equals 16 residues. Trimming removed 5 bases from V and 5 bases from J; junction bases left unmatched: 14. Germline V gene data show CDR1 as DFQATT and CDR2 as SNEGSKA (reference sequence). The CDR3 region is CSAPPHREGRENIQYF. CDR3 coding DNA: TGCAGTGCTCCGCCTCACCGGGAGGGCCGGGAAAACATTCAGTACTTC.

This clonotype was recorded at least ten times. The V call is TRBV24-1, the J call TRBJ2-3; 12 nucleotides align to TRBD2. In germline, CDR1 is KGHDR, CDR2 SFDVKD. V lost 2 bases to trimming and J lost 6 bases; unmatched junction nucleotides: 8. The CDR3 totals 17 residues. In nucleotides, the CDR3 is TGTGCCACCAGTGATTGGACTAGCGGGATTCACCGCGATACGCAGTATTTT. This codes for CATSDWTSGIHRDTQYF.

Details on this clonotype: This may be a read error: a much more frequent sequence differs by one nucleotide. V and J are TRBV13 and TRBJ2-1, with 7 nucleotides matching TRBD2. CDR1 is PRHDT and CDR2 is FYEKMQ in the germline V gene (reference sequence). The CDR3 spans 17 residues. The CDR3 sequence: CVSSLFVGGSRYNEQFF. DNA of the CDR3: TGTGTCAGCAGCTTATTCGTGGGCGGGAGCAGGTACAATGAGCAGTTCTTC. The full variable domain, rest sourced from reference TRBV13 and TRBJ2-1, is AAGVIQSPRHLIKEKRETATLKCYPIPRHDTVYWYQQGPGQDPQFLISFYEKMQSDKGSIPDRFSAQQFSDYHSELNMSSLELGDSALYFCVSSLFVGGSRYNEQFFGPGTRLTVL.

The sample holds a few counts of this clonotype. The J gene is TRBJ1-3, the V gene TRBV5-6; no firm D call. The germline CDR1 and CDR2 sequences are SGHDT and YYEEEE. Trimming took 3 bases from V and 0 from J, leaving 10 bases between them. This CDR3 contains 15 residues. The CDR3 DNA reads TGTGCCAGCAGCTGGGGAGGCCTCTCTGGAAACACCATATATTTT. Protein sequence: CASSWGGLSGNTIYF.

This clonotype was recorded only once. A much larger clone differs from this one at a single base, so this may be a read error. The chain couples TRBV9 to TRBJ2-5; 8 positions agree with TRBD1. Germline CDR1 and CDR2: SGDLS and YYNGEE. This CDR3 is 17 amino acids long. CDR3 in amino acids: CAISLPRQGAFQETQYF. The CDR3 region has the DNA TGTGCCATCAGCCTTCCACGTCAGGGGGCATTCCAAGAGACCCAGTACTTC.

This clonotype has a handful of counts. The chain recombines TRBV18 with TRBJ1-1; D is perhaps TRBD1 (5 bases). Trimming left V 5 bases short and J 3 bases short, with 16 bases between. Per germline, CDR1 KGHSH and CDR2 LQKENI. The CDR3 length is 15 residues. Written as DNA, the CDR3 is TGTGCCAGCTCAGCCCATGGGGGAGGGGACACTGAAGCTTTCTTT. This codes for CASSAHGGGDTEAFF.

This clonotype was seen a few times. DNA of the CDR3: TGTGCCAGCAGTTTAATCCGGGCCTACGAAGCTTTCTTT. This encodes CASSLIRAYEAFF. The rearrangement links TRBV6-2 or TRBV6-3 to TRBJ1-1; D call uncertain. CDR1 MNHEY and CDR2 SVGEGT come from the germline V gene. This CDR3 region has 13 residues. The germline V and J ends were trimmed by 4 bases and 8 bases, with 14 bases remaining between them.

This clonotype was observed a handful of times. The chain is built from TRBV7-6 and TRBJ2-3; TRBD2 is a possible D gene (5 bases). The CDR3 length is 14 residues. Looked up from germline, CDR1 is SGHVS and CDR2 is FNYEAQ. V was cut by 2 bases and J by 5 bases, with 11 bases left in between. In nucleotides, the CDR3 is TGTGCCAGCAGCTTAAGAGGGAGCGTAGATACGCAGTATTTT. This translates into CASSLRGSVDTQYF.